This T cell receptor (beta chain) was recorded in a study of CD8 T cells in ankylosing spondylitis. Quantitative molecular-barcoded 5'-RACE generated the TCR beta libraries. TCRdb called the 5' RACE reads again in MiXCR, with one record for every CDR3 protein. Of around 340,000 distinct CDR3 sequences listed, 20% are singletons. As to this clonotype: Its target is unknown.

Study observations and caveats: Reports say disease-linked clones showed up significantly more in matched ankylosing spondylitis synovial fluid.

The germline V gene has CDR1 SGHVS and CDR2 FQNEAQ. V lost 5 bases and J lost 1, with 14 bases in between. The CDR3 has 16 amino acids. The chain couples TRBV7-8 to TRBJ2-2; no firm D call. The origin of this receptor is a male donor with ankylosing spondylitis or in good health (not recorded which). Sequenced: blood, either unsorted or a sorted T cell fraction (not recorded which). The CDR3 DNA is TGTGCCAGCAGCCCCGATGGGGTCAGGAACACCGGGGAGCTGTTTTTT. Amino acids: CASSPDGVRNTGELFF.